The rows below give T cell receptor beta chains drawn from one sample of a study of beta chain features in type 1 diabetes. Sequencing was performed with immunoSEQ multiplex PCR; in TCRdb, only in-frame clones are kept and a portion is missing. Of about 170,000 clones detected, around 7.8% appear once; the ten largest clones hold around 0.94%. The sequenced material came from central memory CD4+ T cells from blood. The receptors shown here come from a woman in her thirties or forties with type 1 diabetes. CDR3s include the opening cysteine and the closing phenylalanine or tryptophan. A D gene is named only where the DNA matches it firmly. Some rows have no size entry. The others give once, few or many, or a class for an expanded clone.

D	V	J	size	CDR3	DNA
NA	TRBV29-1	TRBJ2-3	NA	CSATLPGRTQYF	TGCAGCGCTACTTTACCAGGGCGTACGCAGTATTTT
NA	TRBV4-2	TRBJ1-4	NA	CASSLGRTTEKLFF	TGTGCCAGCAGCCTTGGACGGACAACTGAAAAACTGTTTTTT
TRBD1	TRBV28	TRBJ2-7	NA	CASRLNRGQGGHEQYF	TGTGCCAGCAGACTTAATCGGGGACAGGGTGGCCACGAGCAGTACTTC
TRBD2	TRBV2	TRBJ2-3	NA	CASSYAGEADTQYF	TGTGCCAGCAGTTATGCGGGGGAAGCAGATACGCAGTATTTT
NA	TRBV5-1	TRBJ2-1	few	CASSQVGGNEQFF	TGCGCCAGCAGCCAGGTCGGGGGAAATGAGCAGTTCTTC
NA	TRBV7-2	TRBJ2-1	many	CASSLASGNNEQFF	TGTGCCAGCAGCTTAGCCTCGGGTAACAATGAGCAGTTCTTC
TRBD2	TRBV7-9	TRBJ2-3	few	CASSLDSGGPDTQYF	TGTGCCAGCAGTCTCGACAGCGGGGGGCCAGATACGCAGTATTTT
TRBD1	TRBV9	TRBJ1-1	NA	CASSSGGEAFF	TGTGCCAGCAGCTCAGGGGGTGAAGCTTTCTTT
TRBD2	TRBV19	TRBJ2-5	NA	CASSMTSGRGGTQYF	TGTGCCAGTAGTATGACTAGCGGGAGGGGGGGGACCCAGTACTTC
NA	TRBV18	TRBJ2-7	few	CASSPGVSYEQYF	TGTGCCAGCTCCCCCGGGGTTTCCTACGAGCAGTACTTC
NA	TRBV4-1	TRBJ2-5	NA	CASSGLAVETQYF	TGCGCCAGCAGTGGCTTGGCAGTGGAGACCCAGTACTTC
NA	TRBV5-4	TRBJ2-1	NA	CASSLDVRAYNEQFF	TGTGCCAGCAGCTTGGATGTCAGGGCCTACAATGAGCAGTTCTTC
NA	TRBV6-5	TRBJ2-7	few	CASSYDWGDSSYEQYF	TGTGCCAGCAGTTATGACTGGGGGGATTCATCCTACGAGCAGTACTTC
NA	TRBV28	TRBJ2-6	NA	CASSRRSDRTPSGANVLTF	TGTGCCAGCAGTAGGCGGTCCGACAGGACTCCCTCTGGGGCCAACGTCCTGACTTTC
NA	TRBV7-2	TRBJ2-1	few	CASSGTSAPNEQFF	TGTGCCAGCAGCGGGACTTCGGCTCCTAATGAGCAGTTCTTC
NA	TRBV29-1	TRBJ2-3	few	CSGTAFSTDTQYF	TGCAGCGGGACTGCCTTTAGCACAGATACGCAGTATTTT
TRBD1	TRBV7-2	TRBJ1-2	few	CASSVATGPYGYTF	TGTGCCAGCAGCGTTGCGACAGGGCCCTATGGCTACACCTTC
TRBD2	TRBV29-1	TRBJ2-3	many	CSVFSGGQDTQYF	TGCAGCGTTTTTTCGGGGGGGCAAGATACGCAGTATTTT
NA	TRBV19	TRBJ2-5	few	CASSTMQASQETQYF	TGTGCCAGTAGTACCATGCAAGCGTCTCAAGAGACCCAGTACTTC
NA	TRBV9	TRBJ1-2	few	CASSVELLPNYGYTF	TGTGCCAGCAGCGTAGAGCTTCTTCCTAACTATGGCTACACCTTC
NA	TRBV18	TRBJ2-7	NA	CASSPIARGTYEQYF	TGTGCCAGCTCACCAATTGCACGGGGGACCTACGAGCAGTACTTC
NA	TRBV5-1	TRBJ2-5	NA	CASGEEGGETQYF	TGCGCCAGCGGGGAGGAAGGCGGGGAGACCCAGTACTTC
TRBD2	TRBV30	TRBJ2-2	NA	CASGLVNTGELFF	TGTGCCTCCGGACTAGTGAACACCGGGGAGCTGTTTTTT
TRBD1	TRBV4-1	TRBJ1-2	few	CASSGGAGGAYGYTF	TGCGCCAGCAGCGGGGGCGCAGGGGGCGCGTATGGCTACACCTTC
TRBD1	TRBV4-3	TRBJ2-6	few	CASSQDTGGGRGANVLTF	TGCGCCAGCAGCCAAGATACAGGGGGCGGCAGGGGGGCCAACGTCCTGACTTTC
TRBD2	TRBV6-6	TRBJ2-5	few	CASSPRTSGRETQYF	TGTGCCAGCAGTCCTAGGACTAGCGGTAGGGAGACCCAGTACTTC
NA	TRBV28	TRBJ1-6	few	CASSTYRDSPLHF	TGTGCCAGCAGTACCTACAGGGATTCACCCCTCCACTTT
NA	TRBV28	TRBJ1-1	few	CASSRTGGTEAFF	TGTGCCAGCAGTCGGACGGGAGGGACTGAAGCTTTCTTT
NA	TRBV7-9	TRBJ1-1	few	CASSLRDLQAFF	TGTGCCAGCAGCTTGAGGGATCTCCAAGCTTTCTTT
NA	TRBV19	TRBJ2-5	few	CASSPGVVETQYF	TGTGCCAGTAGTCCAGGGGTTGTAGAGACCCAGTACTTC
NA	TRBV13	TRBJ2-7	few	CASSLVQGAYEQYF	TGTGCCAGCAGCTTAGTCCAGGGCGCCTACGAGCAGTACTTC
NA	TRBV5-4	TRBJ1-4	many	CASSLSTDNEKLFF	TGTGCCAGCAGCTTGTCTACAGATAATGAAAAACTGTTTTTT
TRBD2	TRBV5-1	TRBJ2-1	NA	CASSLAFGLAGGSNEQFF	TGCGCCAGCAGCTTGGCTTTCGGACTAGCGGGGGGAAGCAATGAGCAGTTCTTC
TRBD1	TRBV28	TRBJ2-7	few	CASSPPGTAGSEQYF	TGTGCCAGCAGTCCACCGGGGACAGCAGGAAGCGAGCAGTACTTC
NA	TRBV6-5	TRBJ1-1	NA	CASSYRGQSTEAFF	TGTGCCAGCAGTTACCGCGGACAGTCCACTGAAGCTTTCTTT
NA	TRBV7-2	TRBJ1-5	NA	CASSLLSDQPQHF	TGTGCCAGCAGCTTACTAAGCGATCAGCCCCAGCATTTT
NA	TRBV7-6	TRBJ2-1	NA	CASSGLQGNEQFF	TGTGCCAGCAGCGGTCTTCAGGGGAATGAGCAGTTCTTC
NA	TRBV5-8	TRBJ2-5	NA	CASSLGLFQETQYF	TGTGCCAGCAGCTTGGGACTCTTCCAAGAGACCCAGTACTTC
NA	TRBV19	TRBJ2-1	few	CASSSTFNEQFF	TGTGCCAGTAGTTCCACTTTTAATGAGCAGTTCTTC